This T cell receptor (beta chain) was retrieved from a study of cytomegalovirus exposure and HLA in healthy donors. On this clone: Its antigen is as yet unknown.

The CDR3 is made up of 18 amino acids. J was trimmed by 4 bases and V by 2 bases; bases with no gene match: 17. The V gene's germline CDR1 is SGHKS and CDR2 YYEKEE (reference sequence). A multiplex PCR was run with 60 Vbeta primers and 13 Jbeta primers. Profiling relied on immunoSEQ multiplex PCR, and the TCRdb table lists in-frame clones only, not all of them. The repertoire holds around 180,000 clones, with more than 65% as singletons. Study outcomes and limitations: TCR beta chains associated with HLA were, in a later analysis, more clonally expanded than equally common others. Associated with cytomegalovirus, according to the listing, were around 170 TCR beta chains. In a later analysis, most CMV-associated TCR beta chains appeared HLA-restricted. In a later analysis, donors in an Asian-associated ancestry cluster reportedly had fewer N-insertions in productive TCRs than the cohort mean.

Sequencing was carried out using PBMCs. This clonotype was sampled from a girl aged 2 to 9 in good health and CMV-seropositive. The genes are TRBV5-5 and TRBJ2-7; 8 positions match TRBD1. CDR3 sequence reads: CASSFLQGAPSGRYEQYF. The CDR3 DNA sequence: TGTGCCAGCAGCTTCCTCCAGGGGGCGCCTAGTGGAAGGTACGAGCAGTACTTC.